Described below is a single T cell receptor (beta chain) sequence and its context. The assay was immunoSEQ multiplex PCR, and TCRdb's table has in-frame clones only and misses some. The data hold 60,000 to 95,000 clones, with around four fifths observed a single time. The data derive from a study of cytotoxic CD8 clonotypes in ibrutinib-treated CLL. Across the whole study: Included were 11 relapsed/refractory and about 15 treatment-naive patients, of whom 17 were IGHV unmutated.

Trimming took off 6 bases at V and 0 bases at J, with 12 bases between the two ends. The CDR3 contains 15 residues. Germline CDR1 MDHEN, CDR2 SYDVKM. The input for sequencing was PBMCs, taken after 24 months of ibrutinib treatment. The rearrangement joins TRBV28 to TRBJ1-3; D uncertain. This receptor was obtained from a human donor with chronic lymphocytic leukemia. The chain's CDR3 is CASSERIRSGNTIYF. CDR3 coding DNA: TGTGCCAGCAGCGAGAGGATCCGCTCTGGAAACACCATATATTTT. Using reference TRBV28 and TRBJ1-3 for the parts outside the CDR3, the full variable domain is DVKVTQSSRYLVKRTGEKVFLECVQDMDHENMFWYRQDPGLGLRLIYFSYDVKMKEKGDIPEGYSVSREKKERFSLILESASTNQTSMYLCASSERIRSGNTIYFGEGSWLTVV.